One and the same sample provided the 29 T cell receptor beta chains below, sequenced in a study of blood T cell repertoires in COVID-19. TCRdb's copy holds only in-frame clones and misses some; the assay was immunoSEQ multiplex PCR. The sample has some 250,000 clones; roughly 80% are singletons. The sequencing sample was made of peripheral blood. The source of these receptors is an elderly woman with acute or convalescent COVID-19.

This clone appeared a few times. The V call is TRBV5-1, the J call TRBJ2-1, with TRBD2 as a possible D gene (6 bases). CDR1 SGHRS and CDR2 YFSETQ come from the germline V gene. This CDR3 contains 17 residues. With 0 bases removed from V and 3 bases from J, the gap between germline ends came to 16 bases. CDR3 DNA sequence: TGCGCCAGCAGCTTGGTGCTGGCGGGGCTACTCTACAATGAGCAGTTCTTC. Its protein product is CASSLVLAGLLYNEQFF.

CDR3: CASSETGVTGELFF. The CDR3 DNA follows: TGTGCCAGCAGTGAGACAGGGGTCACCGGGGAGCTGTTTTTT. The chain joins TRBV6-1 to TRBJ2-2, with 8 bases that match TRBD1. V was pared by 3 bases and J by 4 bases, with 1 base of the junction left unmatched. The V gene's germline CDR1 is MNHNS and CDR2 SASEGT. The CDR3 covers 14 residues.

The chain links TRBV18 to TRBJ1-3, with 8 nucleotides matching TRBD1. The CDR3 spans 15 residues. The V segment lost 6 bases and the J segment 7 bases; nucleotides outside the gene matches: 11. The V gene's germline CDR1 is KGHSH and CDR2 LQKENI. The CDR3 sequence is CASSPDRGRGNTIYF. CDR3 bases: TGTGCCAGCTCTCCCGACAGGGGAAGAGGGAACACCATATATTTT. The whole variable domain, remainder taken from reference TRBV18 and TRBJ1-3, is NAGVMQNPRHLVRRRGQEARLRCSPMKGHSHVYWYRQLPEEGLKFMVYLQKENIIDESGMPKERFSAEFPKEGPSILRIQQVVRGDSAAYFCASSPDRGRGNTIYFGEGSWLTVV.

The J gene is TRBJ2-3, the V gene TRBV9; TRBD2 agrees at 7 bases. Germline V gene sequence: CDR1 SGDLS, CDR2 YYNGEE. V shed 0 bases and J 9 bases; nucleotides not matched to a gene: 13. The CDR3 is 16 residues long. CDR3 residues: CASSVGGGPRALTQYF. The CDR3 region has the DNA TGTGCCAGCAGCGTAGGGGGGGGACCCAGAGCCCTGACGCAGTATTTT. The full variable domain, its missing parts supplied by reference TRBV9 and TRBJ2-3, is DSGVTQTPKHLITATGQRVTLRCSPRSGDLSVYWYQQSLDQGLQFLIQYYNGEERAKGNILERFSAQQFPDLHSELNLSSLELGDSALYFCASSVGGGPRALTQYFGPGTRLTVL.

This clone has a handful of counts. CDR3 nucleotide sequence: TGTGCCAGCAGTTTTACGGCAGGGGTTGGACAGCCCCAGCATTTT. Translation gives CASSFTAGVGQPQHF. This chain uses TRBV27 with TRBJ1-5; a weak D match, TRBD1 (6 bases). V was shortened by 3 bases and J by 7 bases, with 16 bases between the two germline ends. Per the germline V gene, CDR1 is MNHEY and CDR2 is SMNVEV (reference sequence). The CDR3 contains 15 residues.

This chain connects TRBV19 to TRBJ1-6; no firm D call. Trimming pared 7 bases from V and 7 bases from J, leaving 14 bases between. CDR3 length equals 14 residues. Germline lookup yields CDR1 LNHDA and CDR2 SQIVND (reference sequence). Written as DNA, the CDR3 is TGTGCCAGTACGGGAAAGGGAAGGAATTCACCCCTCCACTTT. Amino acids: CASTGKGRNSPLHF.

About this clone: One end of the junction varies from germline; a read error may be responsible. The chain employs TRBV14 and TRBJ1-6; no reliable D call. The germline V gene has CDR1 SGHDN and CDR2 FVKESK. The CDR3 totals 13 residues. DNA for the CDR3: TGTGCCAGCAGCCTCGGTGAGGGTTCACCCCCCCACTTT. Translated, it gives CASSLGEGSPPHF.

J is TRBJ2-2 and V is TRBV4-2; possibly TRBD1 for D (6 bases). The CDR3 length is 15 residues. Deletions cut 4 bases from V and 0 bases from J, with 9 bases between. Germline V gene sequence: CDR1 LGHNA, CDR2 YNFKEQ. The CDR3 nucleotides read TGTGCCAGCAGCCCCGGGACAACGAACACCGGGGAGCTGTTTTTT. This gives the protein CASSPGTTNTGELFF.

In DNA, the CDR3 is TGTGCCAGCAACAGACAGGGGGTAGGAAACACTGAAGCTTTCTTT. Its translation: CASNRQGVGNTEAFF. The J gene is TRBJ1-1, the V gene TRBV2; 9 bases line up with TRBD1. V shed 7 bases, J shed 2 bases, and the junction held 8 bases outside the gene matches. Germline V CDR1 and CDR2: SNHLY, FYNNEI. This CDR3 has 15 amino acids.

This CDR3 reads CASSISGGAGREQYF. The CDR3 region has the DNA TGTGCCAGCAGTATTTCAGGGGGAGCCGGAAGGGAGCAGTACTTC. This chain uses TRBV5-4 with TRBJ2-7; 7 nucleotides agree with TRBD1. V lost 5 bases to trimming and J lost 7 bases; unmatched junction nucleotides: 15. Per the germline V gene, CDR1 is SGHNT and CDR2 is YYREEE (reference sequence). CDR3 length: 15 residues.

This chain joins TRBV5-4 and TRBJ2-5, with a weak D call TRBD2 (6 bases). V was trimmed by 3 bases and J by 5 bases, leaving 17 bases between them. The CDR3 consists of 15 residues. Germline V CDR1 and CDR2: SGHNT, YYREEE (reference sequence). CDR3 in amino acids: CASSWRQGGFETQYF. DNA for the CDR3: TGTGCCAGCAGCTGGCGCCAGGGAGGATTCGAGACCCAGTACTTC.

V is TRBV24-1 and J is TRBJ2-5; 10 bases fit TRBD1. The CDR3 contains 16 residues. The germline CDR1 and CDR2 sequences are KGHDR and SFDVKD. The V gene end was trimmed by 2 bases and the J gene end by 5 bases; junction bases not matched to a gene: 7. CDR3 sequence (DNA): TGTGCCACCAGTGATTCCGGGACAGGGGCGCGGGAGACCCAGTACTTC. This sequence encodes CATSDSGTGARETQYF.

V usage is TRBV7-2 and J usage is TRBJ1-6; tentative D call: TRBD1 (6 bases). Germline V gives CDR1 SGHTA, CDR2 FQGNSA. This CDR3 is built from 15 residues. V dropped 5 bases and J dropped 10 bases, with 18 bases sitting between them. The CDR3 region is CASSRLGGARSPLHF. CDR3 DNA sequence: TGTGCCAGCAGCCGCCTGGGGGGGGCTCGATCACCCCTCCACTTT.

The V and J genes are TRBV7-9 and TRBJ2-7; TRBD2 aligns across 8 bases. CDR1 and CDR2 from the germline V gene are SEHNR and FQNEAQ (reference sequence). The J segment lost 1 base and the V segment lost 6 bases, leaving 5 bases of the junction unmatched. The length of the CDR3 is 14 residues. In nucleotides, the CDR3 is TGTGCCAGCAGAGAGTCGGGGGGGTCCTACGAGCAGTACTTC. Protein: CASRESGGSYEQYF.

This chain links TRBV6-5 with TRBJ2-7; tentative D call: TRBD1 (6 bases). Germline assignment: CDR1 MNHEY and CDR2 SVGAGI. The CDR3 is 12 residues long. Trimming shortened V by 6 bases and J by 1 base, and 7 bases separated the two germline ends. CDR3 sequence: CASRTGSYEQYF. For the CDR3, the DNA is TGTGCCAGCAGGACAGGTTCCTACGAGCAGTACTTC.

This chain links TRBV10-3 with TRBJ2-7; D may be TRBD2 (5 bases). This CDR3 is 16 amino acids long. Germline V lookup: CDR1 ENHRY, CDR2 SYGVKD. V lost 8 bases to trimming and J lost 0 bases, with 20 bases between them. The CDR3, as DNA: TGTGCCATCTCCCCGACATCGAGGAGGAGCTCCTACGAGCAGTACTTC. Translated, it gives CAISPTSRRSSYEQYF.

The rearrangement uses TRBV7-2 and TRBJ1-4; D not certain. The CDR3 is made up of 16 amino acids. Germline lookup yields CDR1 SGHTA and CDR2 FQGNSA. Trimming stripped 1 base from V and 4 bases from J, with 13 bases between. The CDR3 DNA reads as TGTACCAGCAGCTTAGGCTCTGGTACGGGTAATGAAAAACTGTTTTTT. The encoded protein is CTSSLGSGTGNEKLFF.

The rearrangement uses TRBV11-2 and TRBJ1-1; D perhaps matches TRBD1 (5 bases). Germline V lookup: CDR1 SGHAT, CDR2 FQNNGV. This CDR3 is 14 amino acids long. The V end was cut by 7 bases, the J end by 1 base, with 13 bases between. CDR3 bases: TGTGCCAGCACAGCAGGGTGGGAGAACACTGAAGCTTTCTTT. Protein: CASTAGWENTEAFF.

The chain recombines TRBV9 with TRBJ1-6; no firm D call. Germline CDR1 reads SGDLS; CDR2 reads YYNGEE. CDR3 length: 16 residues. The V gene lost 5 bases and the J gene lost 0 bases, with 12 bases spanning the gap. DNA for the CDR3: TGTGCCAGCAGTCTGACGGGGAGCTCCTATAATTCACCCCTCCACTTT. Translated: CASSLTGSSYNSPLHF.

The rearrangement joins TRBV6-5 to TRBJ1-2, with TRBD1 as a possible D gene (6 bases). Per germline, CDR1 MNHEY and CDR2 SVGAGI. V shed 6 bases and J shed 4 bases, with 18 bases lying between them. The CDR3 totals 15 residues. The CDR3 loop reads CASRGIQGHPYGYTF. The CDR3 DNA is TGTGCCAGCAGGGGAATTCAGGGACACCCCTATGGCTACACCTTC.

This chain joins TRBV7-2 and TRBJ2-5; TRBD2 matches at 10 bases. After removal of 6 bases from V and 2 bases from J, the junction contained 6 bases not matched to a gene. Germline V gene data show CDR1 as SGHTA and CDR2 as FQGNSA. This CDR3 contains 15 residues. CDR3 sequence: CASRPGLAEQETQYF. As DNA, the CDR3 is TGTGCCAGCAGACCCGGACTAGCGGAACAAGAGACCCAGTACTTC.

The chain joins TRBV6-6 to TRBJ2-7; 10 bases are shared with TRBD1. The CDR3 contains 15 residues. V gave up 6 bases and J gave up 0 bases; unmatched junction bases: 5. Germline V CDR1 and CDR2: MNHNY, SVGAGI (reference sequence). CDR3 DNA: TGTGCCAGCAGCCAGGGACAGGGGTTCTCCTACGAGCAGTACTTC. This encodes CASSQGQGFSYEQYF.

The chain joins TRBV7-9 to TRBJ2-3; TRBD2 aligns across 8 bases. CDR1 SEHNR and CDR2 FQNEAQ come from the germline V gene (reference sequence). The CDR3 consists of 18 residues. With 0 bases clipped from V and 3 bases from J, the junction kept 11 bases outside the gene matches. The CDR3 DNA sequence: TGTGCCAGCAGCTTAGCGTTGGGACTAGACTTAGGGACAGATACGCAGTATTTT. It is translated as CASSLALGLDLGTDTQYF.

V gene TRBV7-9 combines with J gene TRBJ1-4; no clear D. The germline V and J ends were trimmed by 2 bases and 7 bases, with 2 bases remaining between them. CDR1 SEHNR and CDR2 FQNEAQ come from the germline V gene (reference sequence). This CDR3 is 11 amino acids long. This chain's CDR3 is CASSLREKLFF. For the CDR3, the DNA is TGTGCCAGCAGCTTACGTGAAAAACTGTTTTTT.

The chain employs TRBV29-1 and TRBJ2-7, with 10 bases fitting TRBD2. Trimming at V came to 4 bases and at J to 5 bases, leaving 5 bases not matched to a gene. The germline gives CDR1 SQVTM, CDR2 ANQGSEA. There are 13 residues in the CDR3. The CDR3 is CSVVSSGSHEQYF. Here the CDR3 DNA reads TGCAGCGTTGTGTCTAGCGGGAGCCACGAGCAGTACTTC.

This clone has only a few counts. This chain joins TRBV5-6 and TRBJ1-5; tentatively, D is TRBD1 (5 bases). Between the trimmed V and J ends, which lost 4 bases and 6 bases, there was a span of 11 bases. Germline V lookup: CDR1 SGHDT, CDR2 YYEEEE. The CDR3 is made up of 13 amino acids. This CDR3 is CASSLQGLQPQHF. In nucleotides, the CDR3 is TGTGCCAGCAGCCTCCAGGGTCTTCAGCCCCAGCATTTT.

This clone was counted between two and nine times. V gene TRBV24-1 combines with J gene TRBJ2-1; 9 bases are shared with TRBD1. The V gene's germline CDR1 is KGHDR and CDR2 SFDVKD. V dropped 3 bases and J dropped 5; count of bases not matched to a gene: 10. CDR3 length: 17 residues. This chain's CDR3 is CATSDGGGTGTHNEQFF. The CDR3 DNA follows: TGTGCCACCAGTGATGGGGGTGGGACAGGGACCCACAATGAGCAGTTCTTC.

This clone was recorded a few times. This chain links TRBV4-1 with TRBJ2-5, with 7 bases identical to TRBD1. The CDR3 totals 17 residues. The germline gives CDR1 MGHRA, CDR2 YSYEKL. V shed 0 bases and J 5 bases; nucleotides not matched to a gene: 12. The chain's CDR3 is CASSQDLGTGAGETQYF. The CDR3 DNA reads TGCGCCAGCAGCCAAGATCTTGGAACAGGGGCTGGGGAGACCCAGTACTTC.

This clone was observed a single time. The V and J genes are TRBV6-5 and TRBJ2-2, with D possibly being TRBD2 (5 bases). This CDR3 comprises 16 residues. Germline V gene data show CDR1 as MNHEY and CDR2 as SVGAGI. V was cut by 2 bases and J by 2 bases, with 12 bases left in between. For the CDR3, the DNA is TGTGCCAGCAGTTACAGTAACAGCGGTAACACCGGGGAGCTGTTTTTT. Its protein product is CASSYSNSGNTGELFF.